These 16 T cell receptor beta chains originate from one sample sequenced in a study of cytomegalovirus exposure and HLA in healthy donors. This PCR relied on a set of 60 Vbeta primers and 13 Jbeta primers. Repertoires were generated with immunoSEQ multiplex PCR, while TCRdb's copy carries only in-frame clones and drops some. Found here are some 100,000 clones, around 72% of them singletons; the top ten hold around 14%. Sequences were obtained from PBMCs. These receptors originate from a male donor in good health and CMV-seropositive.

J is TRBJ2-7 and V is TRBV4-3, with D tentatively TRBD1 (6 bases). CDR3 length: 16 amino acids. The germline V and J ends were trimmed by 4 bases and 0 bases, with 16 bases remaining between them. In germline, CDR1 is LGHNA, CDR2 YSLEER. CDR3 DNA: TGCGCCAGCAGCCTTTTCGCTCGGGACACCTCCTACGAGCAGTACTTC. Amino acid sequence: CASSLFARDTSYEQYF.

This clone came up a few times. The genes are TRBV27 and TRBJ2-7; TRBD1 matches at 10 bases. V gave up 5 bases and J gave up 3 bases; unmatched junction bases: 7. The germline V gene encodes CDR1 MNHEY and CDR2 SMNVEV (reference sequence). The CDR3 is made up of 15 amino acids. The CDR3 nucleotides read TGTGCCAGCAGTCCCAGGACAGGGGGGGACTACGAGCAGTACTTC. Residues: CASSPRTGGDYEQYF.

This clone has just one count. The chain links TRBV5-1 to TRBJ2-2; D is undetermined. Germline CDR1 is SGHRS and CDR2 is YFSETQ. The CDR3 spans 15 residues. The V gene lost 0 bases and the J gene lost 5 bases, with 11 bases spanning the gap. The CDR3 DNA reads as TGCGCCAGCAGCTTGGCCCAGAGAGGTACCGGGGAGCTGTTTTTT. Protein product: CASSLAQRGTGELFF.

This clone has a single count. The chain links TRBV5-6 to TRBJ1-6; no reliable D call. Trimming cost V 1 base and J 8 bases, with 10 bases left between them. Germline V gene data show CDR1 as SGHDT and CDR2 as YYEEEE. This CDR3 spans 14 amino acids. The CDR3, as DNA: TGTGCCAGCAGCTTGCTTGGGAGTGATTCACCCCTCCACTTT. This sequence encodes CASSLLGSDSPLHF.

Here the CDR3 DNA reads TGTGCCAGCAGCCCATGGAGCGTCGTATTTGGCAATGAGCAGTTCTTC. Residues: CASSPWSVVFGNEQFF. This sequence joins TRBV7-2 and TRBJ2-1, with D hard to call. This CDR3 contains 16 residues. Germline loops: CDR1 SGHTA, CDR2 FQGNSA. V lost 5 bases and J 6 bases, leaving 20 bases between the germline ends.

The V call is TRBV9, the J call TRBJ2-4; TRBD2 matches at 11 bases. Germline CDR1 is SGDLS and CDR2 is YYNGEE. The CDR3 has 19 residues. V lost 4 bases, J lost 6 bases, and 18 bases stayed unmatched. The CDR3 sequence: CASSPPLSTSGGRGNIQYF. The CDR3 nucleotides read TGTGCCAGCAGCCCGCCCCTCTCAACTAGCGGGGGACGCGGAAACATTCAGTACTTC.

The V and J genes are TRBV5-6 and TRBJ2-7, with 7 bases identical to TRBD1. J gave up 5 bases and V 4 bases, and 6 bases lay outside the gene matches. The CDR3 sequence is 13 residues long. CDR1 and CDR2 (germline): SGHDT, YYEEEE. The chain's CDR3 is CASSPRTGDEQYF. The CDR3 nucleotides are TGTGCCAGCAGCCCAAGGACAGGAGACGAGCAGTACTTC.

The CDR3 bases are TGCGGTAGCGGGGGGGGCCCTTCCTACGAGCAGTACTTC. This sequence encodes CGSGGGPSYEQYF. The rearrangement joins TRBV4-1 to TRBJ2-7, with 11 bases matching TRBD2. The germline gives CDR1 MGHRA, CDR2 YSYEKL. The CDR3 runs to 13 residues.

This CDR3 is CASSLRTGSSYEQYF. The CDR3 nucleotides are TGTGCCAGCAGCTTAAGGACAGGGAGCTCCTACGAGCAGTACTTC. The gene calls are TRBV7-2 and TRBJ2-7; 8 bases line up with TRBD1. The length of the CDR3 is 15 residues. Germline V gives CDR1 SGHTA, CDR2 FQGNSA. Trimming removed 2 bases from V and 0 bases from J; junction bases left unmatched: 3.

This chain joins TRBV6-6 and TRBJ2-3; D may be TRBD2 (6 bases). Germline V gene data show CDR1 as MNHNY and CDR2 as SVGAGI (reference sequence). CDR3 length equals 16 residues. V lost 1 base and J lost 0, with 11 bases in between. CDR3 amino acids: CASSYWLARSTDTQYF. CDR3 sequence (DNA): TGTGCCAGCAGTTACTGGCTAGCGCGTAGCACAGATACGCAGTATTTT.

This clone is medium-sized within its sample. The CDR3 here is CASSEGTGGSYEQYF. The CDR3 region has the DNA TGTGCCAGCAGTGAAGGGACAGGGGGCTCCTACGAGCAGTACTTC. The V call is TRBV6-1, the J call TRBJ2-7; TRBD1 agrees at 10 bases. Trimming at V came to 1 base and at J to 0 bases, leaving 0 bases not matched to a gene. The length of the CDR3 is 15 residues. Germline CDR1 reads MNHNS; CDR2 reads SASEGT.

This chain joins TRBV7-2 and TRBJ2-3, with no clear D. V shed 5 bases and J shed 3 bases, with 15 bases lying between them. In germline, CDR1 is SGHTA, CDR2 FQGNSA. CDR3 size: 15 residues. CDR3 region: CASSPDQPRTDTQYF. In DNA form, the CDR3 reads TGTGCCAGCAGCCCTGACCAGCCTAGGACAGATACGCAGTATTTT.

The rearrangement joins TRBV7-9 to TRBJ2-6, with 11 bases aligning to TRBD1. Per the germline V gene, CDR1 is SEHNR and CDR2 is FQNEAQ (reference sequence). The CDR3 contains 17 residues. V gave up 4 bases and J gave up 4 bases; unmatched junction bases: 6. The CDR3 protein is CASSSGTGGAGANVLTF. The CDR3 DNA reads TGTGCCAGCAGCTCAGGGACAGGGGGGGCAGGGGCCAACGTCCTGACTTTC.

This sequence joins TRBV7-2 and TRBJ2-5; no clear D gene. The ends were cut back, 1 base at V and 2 bases at J, with 11 bases in the middle. This CDR3 is 15 amino acids long. CDR1 and CDR2 (germline): SGHTA, FQGNSA. The CDR3 bases are TGTGCCAGCAGCTTAGTGGCTGCCTCTCAAGAGACCCAGTACTTC. Protein product: CASSLVAASQETQYF.

The chain combines TRBV7-6 with TRBJ1-1; 8 bases line up with TRBD1. CDR1 SGHVS and CDR2 FNYEAQ come from the germline V gene. The CDR3 spans 17 residues. V lost 5 bases and J lost 6; bases outside the gene matches: 17. CDR3 region: CASSPHPPGGGFPEAFF. The CDR3, as DNA: TGTGCCAGCAGCCCTCACCCCCCAGGGGGCGGTTTCCCTGAAGCTTTCTTT.

This clone has just a few counts. V and J are TRBV29-1 and TRBJ1-2; D gene unclear. V lost 4 bases and J 8 bases, leaving 26 bases between the germline ends. CDR1 is SQVTM, CDR2 ANQGSEA, per germline. The CDR3 contains 16 residues. CDR3 coding DNA: TGCAGCGTTGTAGGTTGGGGAACAGTGGCGGGAGGAGGCTACACCTTC. Its translation is CSVVGWGTVAGGGYTF.